This is a list of T cell receptor beta chains from one sample in a study of T cells in Graves' hyperthyroidism and ophthalmopathy. TCRdb reprocessed the multiplex PCR reads via MiXCR and lists one record per CDR3 protein. The sample contains 500,000 to 750,000 distinct CDR3 sequences, around a sixth of which appear only once. The sequenced sample consisted of blood. These receptors were taken from a woman between 25 and 40 years old with Graves' hyperthyroidism. The CDR3 runs from the conserved cysteine through the conserved F or W. The D gene is left open where the match is weak. Size is omitted from some rows. Given values are once, few, many or a class for expanded clones.

- TRBJ1-5 - TRBV9 CASSGGGREPQHF TGTGCCAGCAGCGGGGGAGGCCGCGAGCCCCAGCATTTT
many TRBJ2-1 - TRBV30 CAWTNRDRQFF TGTGCCTGGACGAATCGGGACCGGCAGTTCTTC
many TRBJ2-3 TRBD1 TRBV2 CARRDSYSTDTQYF TGTGCCAGACGGGACAGTTATAGCACAGATACGCAGTATTTT
- TRBJ2-1 TRBD2 TRBV19 CANEGLADNEQFF TGTGCCAATGAGGGACTAGCGGACAATGAGCAGTTCTTC
many TRBJ1-1 - TRBV7-3 CASSTLPGDEAFF TGTGCCAGCAGCACCCTACCCGGAGACGAAGCTTTCTTT
- TRBJ2-1 TRBD2 TRBV28 CASSPRTSREQFF TGTGCCAGCAGTCCCCGGACTAGTCGTGAGCAGTTCTTC
many TRBJ1-6 TRBD1 TRBV6-1 CASSPTGTANSPLHF TGTGCCAGCAGTCCCACCGGGACAGCAAATTCACCCCTCCACTTT
few TRBJ2-1 - TRBV9 CASSVRGYYNEQFF TGTGCCAGCAGCGTTAGGGGGTACTACAATGAGCAGTTCTTC
few TRBJ1-6 - TRBV24-1 CATSDFALAHSPLHF TGTGCCACCAGTGATTTCGCGTTGGCGCATTCACCCCTCCACTTT
many TRBJ1-2 - TRBV28 CASSLLQGNYGYTF TGTGCCAGCAGTTTACTACAGGGAAACTATGGCTACACCTTC
many TRBJ2-7 TRBD2 TRBV6-2/TRBV6-3 CASRLAGAYYEQYF TGTGCCAGCAGGCTAGCGGGAGCGTATTACGAGCAGTACTTC
- TRBJ1-2 TRBD1 TRBV9 CASSVGRDRENGYTF TGTGCCAGCAGCGTCGGCCGGGACAGGGAGAATGGCTACACCTTC
many TRBJ2-7 - TRBV5-1 CASSSKGQTYEQYF TGCGCCAGCAGCTCCAAAGGACAAACCTACGAGCAGTACTTC
many TRBJ1-2 - TRBV30 CAWNGYTF TGTGCCTGGAATGGCTACACCTTC
few TRBJ1-6 TRBD1 TRBV14 CASSQGAGQGTNSPLHF TGTGCCAGCAGCCAAGGCGCCGGACAGGGGACGAATTCACCCCTCCACTTT
- TRBJ2-1 TRBD2 TRBV19 CASSIERELAHEQFF TGTGCCAGTAGTATCGAGCGGGAGTTGGCCCATGAGCAGTTCTTC
- TRBJ2-7 - TRBV20-1 CSARGGPSSYEQYF TGCAGTGCTAGAGGCGGACCCAGCTCCTACGAGCAGTACTTC
- TRBJ1-1 - TRBV9 CASSADEGVPNTEAFF TGTGCCAGCAGCGCGGACGAAGGGGTCCCGAACACTGAAGCTTTCTTT
many TRBJ2-1 - TRBV7-8 CASSLDSQPHNEQFF TGTGCCAGCAGCCTGGACTCCCAGCCCCACAATGAGCAGTTCTTC
- TRBJ1-3 - TRBV5-1 CASSSLLDSGNTIYF TGCGCCAGCAGCTCATTGCTAGACTCTGGAAACACCATATATTTT
many TRBJ1-4 TRBD1 TRBV7-9 CASSKNTGTGLVLDEKLFF TGTGCCAGCAGCAAAAATACCGGGACAGGGCTAGTGTTGGATGAAAAACTGTTTTTT
many TRBJ2-3 TRBD2 TRBV29-1 CSVSAPVGLAGVTDTQYF TGCAGCGTTTCTGCCCCTGTGGGGCTAGCGGGAGTCACAGATACGCAGTATTTT
- TRBJ2-2 - TRBV6-5 CASSYSFFAGELFF TGTGCCAGCAGTTACTCGTTCTTTGCCGGGGAGCTGTTTTTT
many TRBJ1-3 - TRBV9 CASSEGIGNTIYF TGTGCCAGCAGCGAGGGAATTGGAAACACCATATATTTT
few TRBJ1-6 - TRBV12-3/TRBV12-4 CASSLTQNSPLHF TGTGCCAGCAGTTTAACTCAGAATTCACCCCTCCACTTT
many TRBJ2-7 TRBD2 TRBV27 CASRGLGLAGDEQYF TGTGCCAGCAGGGGTTTGGGACTAGCGGGAGACGAGCAGTACTTC
few TRBJ1-2 TRBD1 TRBV19 CASRPGQGTEYYTF TGTGCCAGTAGGCCTGGACAGGGAACGGAGTACTACACCTTC
many TRBJ1-4 TRBD1 TRBV11-2 CASSLDPRQGRVDEKLFF TGTGCCAGCAGCTTAGATCCGCGACAGGGACGGGTCGATGAAAAACTGTTTTTT
many TRBJ2-3 TRBD2 TRBV20-1 CSAKVLAGRTDTQYF TGCAGTGCTAAGGTACTAGCGGGACGGACAGATACGCAGTATTTT
few TRBJ2-2 - TRBV15 CATSGSRVGTGELFF TGTGCCACCAGCGGCAGTAGGGTGGGCACCGGGGAGCTGTTTTTT
- TRBJ1-2 TRBD1 TRBV3-1 CASSQGTGNGYTF TGTGCCAGCAGCCAAGGGACAGGGAACGGCTACACCTTC
- TRBJ1-5 - TRBV15 CATSRDPSNQPQHF TGTGCCACCAGCAGAGATCCCAGCAATCAGCCCCAGCATTTT
many TRBJ2-7 - TRBV5-1 CASSLRGVTYEQYF TGCGCCAGCAGCTTGCGTGGGGTCACCTACGAGCAGTACTTC
many TRBJ1-1 - TRBV30 CAWKRGAGNTEAFF TGTGCCTGGAAGAGAGGGGCAGGGAACACTGAAGCTTTCTTT
- TRBJ2-1 - TRBV3-1 CASSQDTGVGYNEQFF TGTGCCAGCAGCCAAGACACGGGAGTGGGCTACAATGAGCAGTTCTTC
many TRBJ1-4 TRBD1 TRBV7-2 CASSLDRGVNEKLFF TGTGCCAGCAGCTTAGACAGGGGGGTTAATGAAAAACTGTTTTTT
few TRBJ2-3 TRBD2 TRBV6-1 CASSETGTSGSADTQYF TGTGCCAGCAGTGAAACCGGGACTAGCGGGAGCGCAGATACGCAGTATTTT
- TRBJ2-6 TRBD1 TRBV19 CASNPRTGLTGANVLTF TGTGCCAGTAACCCTCGGACAGGGCTAACTGGGGCCAACGTCCTGACTTTC
- TRBJ1-1 - TRBV5-1 CASSLGPATEASF TGCGCCAGCAGCTTGGGTCCAGCCACTGAAGCTTCCTTT
few TRBJ1-5 - TRBV27 CASSFGVKQPQHF TGTGCCAGCAGTTTCGGGGTAAAGCAGCCCCAGCATTTT
- TRBJ2-3 - TRBV7-9 CASTPSDTQYF TGTGCCAGCACTCCATCAGATACGCAGTATTTT
- TRBJ2-2 - TRBV6-1 CASKGENLNTGELFF TGTGCCAGCAAGGGCGAGAACTTGAACACCGGGGAGCTGTTTTTT
many TRBJ2-5 - TRBV28 CASSKHDQETQYF TGTGCCAGCAGCAAACATGACCAAGAGACCCAGTACTTC
many TRBJ2-7 - TRBV9 CASSAGIASYEQYF TGTGCCAGCAGCGCAGGGATAGCCTCCTACGAGCAGTACTTC
many TRBJ1-5 - TRBV28 CASSYWAYGDQPQHF TGTGCCAGCAGTTACTGGGCCTATGGGGATCAGCCCCAGCATTTT
many TRBJ2-7 TRBD1 TRBV2 CASSALQGAQYEQYF TGTGCCAGCAGCGCCCTACAGGGGGCGCAATACGAGCAGTACTTC
- TRBJ1-3 - TRBV4-2 CASSQVENTIYF TGTGCCAGCAGCCAAGTGGAAAACACCATATATTTT
- TRBJ2-1 - TRBV24-1 CATSDSGRLDEQFF TGTGCCACCAGTGATTCGGGGCGTTTGGATGAGCAGTTCTTC